The 12 T cell receptor beta chains in this list originate from one sample, sequenced in a study of chemoradiotherapy in HPV16-positive cancers (dated by TCRdb to 2021 to 2024). The library relied on the immunoSEQ multiplex PCR assay. TCRdb stores this immuneACCESS table with in-frame sequences only. Part of the clones is absent; in the studies checked, under half of the shortfall reflects unresolved V genes, and no reason is known for the rest. The sample has about 5,000 clones on record, 95% to 97% of them singletons. The ten biggest clones cover approximately 3% of the sample. The starting material was tumor tissue, obtained from a patient who underwent chemoradiotherapy. Receptors originate from a human donor with HPV-associated anogenital cancer.

The rearrangement joins TRBV5-1 to TRBJ1-2, with 9 bases aligning to TRBD1. Germline CDR1 SGHRS, CDR2 YFSETQ. This CDR3 comprises 15 residues. With V trimmed by 0 bases and J by 2 bases, 2 bases remained unmatched. CDR3 nucleotide sequence: TGCGCCAGCAGCTTGGGAGGGACAGGGAACTATGGCTACACCTTC. Translation gives CASSLGGTGNYGYTF.

The chain is built from TRBV11-2 and TRBJ1-2, with 9 bases fitting TRBD1. Trimming cost V 4 bases and J 4 bases; bases outside gene matches: 16. Germline assignment: CDR1 SGHAT and CDR2 FQNNGV. The CDR3 spans 18 residues. CDR3 sequence: CASSSLKSRDRATYGYTF. The CDR3 nucleotides are TGTGCCAGCAGCTCATTGAAAAGCCGGGACAGGGCGACCTATGGCTACACCTTC.

The chain links TRBV1 to TRBJ2-1; no check of the table's D call, TRBD2, against the DNA was made. TRBV1 represents a pseudogene. The CDR3 is 18 residues long. The CDR3 DNA is TGCACCAGCAGCCTTGGACTAGCGGGAGGGTCCATCTACAATGAGCAGTTCTTC. This translates into CTSSLGLAGGSIYNEQFF.

The chain couples TRBV21-1 to TRBJ1-2. TRBV21-1 is described as a pseudogene. The CDR3 is 13 amino acids. The CDR3 loop is CASSTGSNYGYTF. The DNA for the CDR3 is TGTGCCAGCAGTACGGGCTCCAACTATGGCTACACCTTC.

The chain joins TRBV2 to TRBJ1-2; weak D call: TRBD1 (6 bases). This CDR3 is 16 amino acids long. Germline CDR1 and CDR2: SNHLY and FYNNEI. Trimming removed 2 bases from V and 4 bases from J, with 17 bases in between. The CDR3 reads CASSENRPGVSYGYTF. In DNA form, the CDR3 reads TGTGCCAGCAGTGAAAACCGGCCAGGGGTTAGCTATGGCTACACCTTC.

This chain links TRBV18 with TRBJ2-7; 16 nucleotides match TRBD2. V shed 6 bases, J shed 5 bases, and the junction held 7 bases outside the gene matches. The CDR3 loop spans 16 amino acids. The germline V gene has CDR1 KGHSH and CDR2 LQKENI. The CDR3 loop is CASSHGTSGRVHEQYF. In DNA form, the CDR3 reads TGTGCCAGCTCGCACGGGACTAGCGGGAGGGTCCACGAGCAGTACTTC. Full variable domain (rest looked up from reference TRBV18 and TRBJ2-7): NAGVMQNPRHLVRRRGQEARLRCSPMKGHSHVYWYRQLPEEGLKFMVYLQKENIIDESGMPKERFSAEFPKEGPSILRIQQVVRGDSAAYFCASSHGTSGRVHEQYFGPGTRLTVT.

This clone has more than one count but fewer than ten. The gene calls are TRBV10-1 and TRBJ1-2; no firm D call. Trimming stripped 2 bases from V and 4 bases from J, with 17 bases between. CDR3 size: 16 residues. CDR1 is WNHNN and CDR2 is SYGVQD in the germline V gene (reference sequence). The CDR3 here is CASSEAPRSRTYGYTF. CDR3 DNA sequence: TGCGCCAGCAGTGAGGCACCAAGATCGCGGACCTATGGCTACACCTTC.

J is TRBJ2-1 and V is TRBV19; a weak D match, TRBD2 (5 bases). From germline, CDR1 is LNHDA and CDR2 SQIVND (reference sequence). The CDR3 sequence is 15 residues long. V was trimmed by 4 bases and J by 2 bases, leaving 12 bases between them. CDR3 region: CASSSRADTYNEQFF. In DNA form, the CDR3 reads TGTGCCAGTAGTAGCCGAGCGGATACCTACAATGAGCAGTTCTTC.

The V call is TRBV6-5, the J call TRBJ1-5; D is possibly TRBD1 (6 bases). Between the trimmed V and J ends, which lost 5 bases and 0 bases, there was a span of 11 bases. The CDR3 loop spans 15 amino acids. The germline gives CDR1 MNHEY, CDR2 SVGAGI. The CDR3 DNA is TGTGCCAGCAGTGTTACAGGGAGTAGCAATCAGCCCCAGCATTTT. Residues: CASSVTGSSNQPQHF.

The V and J genes are TRBV27 and TRBJ1-2; D gene ambiguous. Germline V gene lookup returns CDR1 MNHEY and CDR2 SMNVEV (reference sequence). The CDR3 runs to 15 residues. V lost 7 bases, J lost 0 bases, and 15 bases lay in between. In DNA form, the CDR3 reads TGTGCCAGCAATCTCCAGGTGCCTGCTAACTATGGCTACACCTTC. Its protein product is CASNLQVPANYGYTF.

The CDR3 protein is CASNLRGGANYGYTF. The CDR3 DNA reads as TGTGCCAGTAATCTGCGGGGGGGAGCTAACTATGGCTACACCTTC. The chain is built from TRBV19 and TRBJ1-2, with D possibly TRBD1 on 5 matching bases. This CDR3 contains 15 residues. Trimming took 7 bases from V and 0 from J, leaving 15 bases between them. The V gene's germline CDR1 is LNHDA and CDR2 SQIVND (reference sequence).

This chain connects TRBV10-3 to TRBJ1-1, with 9 nucleotides matching TRBD1. After removal of 6 bases from V and 1 base from J, the junction contained 3 bases not matched to a gene. The CDR3 runs to 14 residues. CDR1 ENHRY and CDR2 SYGVKD come from the germline V gene. The CDR3 loop reads CAISEGQGNTEAFF. DNA of the CDR3: TGTGCCATCAGCGAGGGACAGGGGAACACTGAAGCTTTCTTT.